This T cell receptor (beta chain) was profiled in a study of naive and memory T cell subsets (dated by TCRdb to about 2017). About the investigation overall: According to the figure summarizing the samples, there were 10 blood donors, 7 tuberculin skin test biopsies and 3 saline control biopsies. PCR2 was typically performed as a SYBR Green qPCR that was stopped at a set threshold, although end-point PCR (approximately 6 cycles) could be used instead for low-input samples. Here is what the overall study found, with its caveats: The RNA-based method was acknowledged to be potentially sensitive to changes in TCR transcripts with T cell activation and differentiation.

Points on this clonotype: Its antigen is still unknown. No base quality information exists; no much larger clone differs at one position.

CDR1 and CDR2, looked up from the germline V gene, are MGHDK and SYGVNS. Including cysteine and phenylalanine, the CDR3 has 13 amino acids. Only the CDR3 part of the read is kept: 39 bases, read in frame from the first base. V and J are truncated by 6 bases and 0 bases respectively, leaving an intervening sequence of 6 bases. The library was prepared using 5' RACE. The ligated cDNA was amplified in four rounds of PCR with nested alpha and beta constant region primers together with the SP2 primer. For the blood and skin samples, reverse transcription of TCR RNA was done with SuperScript IV along with alpha and beta constant region primers. An oligonucleotide carrying the Illumina SP2 primer and a UMI was ligated to the cDNA 3' end using T4 RNA ligase 1. To prevent hairpin formation, the 12-nucleotide UMI was made up of two random hexamers with an eight-base spacer between them. From the second PCR onward, TCR alpha and beta chain libraries were processed separately, and dual indexing was applied for multiplexing. After pooling, the indexed libraries were analyzed by capillary electrophoresis and sequenced on either an Illumina MiSeq or NextSeq. Libraries were spiked with PhiX DNA at about 5-7.5% so that base diversity was increased and cluster recognition was improved. The study's processing was this. Demultiplexor extracted UMIs from read 2, combined them with read 1 TCR sequence, and split reads by sample indices. V and J genes and V-J junctions were identified by Decombinator, which gave every TCR a five-part identifier that included V and J deletions. Collapsinator used UMIs to correct sequencing errors and PCR amplification heterogeneity, yielding UMI-based abundance per TCR. CDR3Translator turned identifiers into nucleotide sequence, translated that sequence into amino acids, and pulled out CDR3 regions based on terminal motifs. After normalization to the amount of input RNA, error-corrected alpha and beta TCR counts from blood and skin were compared. The raw public data were reprocessed by TCRdb itself: fastp quality trimming at Q25, MiXCR clonotype calling, in-frame beta chains only. Identical CDR3 proteins give one entry, which carries the most common genes and DNA. TCRdb, rather than the study authors, made the V and J calls. The sample table contains tens of thousands of distinct CDR3 sequences; only one count was recorded for approximately 7.2% of them. 9% to 10% of the sample is held by the ten biggest clonotypes.

The study described a robust, sensitive protocol for amplifying, sequencing and analyzing TCRs, using 3' ligation of a UMI-containing oligonucleotide to TCR cDNA. Whole blood analysis involved drawing over 2 ml of peripheral blood from adult healthy volunteers into Tempus tubes and then extracting RNA following the manufacturer's instructions. Total RNA was treated with RQ1 DNase, without cell sorting, prior to reverse transcription, with an input of roughly 1 to 1000 ng being targeted. Libraries were prepared from skin biopsies and whole blood so that pipeline robustness could be tested in samples in which T cells form a minority population.

The TCR originated in a male donor in good health. Here the chain combines TRBV25-1 and TRBJ2-1, with the D gene uncertain. The DNA is as follows: TGTGCCAGCAGGGGAATCTCCTACAATGAGCAGTTCTTC. Its protein is CASRGISYNEQFF.